This record looks at one T cell receptor beta chain sequence and its context. CDR3 length: 13 amino acids. J lost 14 bases, V lost 4 bases, and 11 bases had no gene match. The germline V gene has CDR1 SQVTM and CDR2 ANQGSEA. This specimen comes from a study of human T cells and chemical hapten exposure. The time point is: pre-sensitization, week 0. Regarding treatment: therapeutic diphenylcyclopropenone sensitization with weekly scalp DPC. Unique molecular identifiers were linked by the library to individual cDNA molecules. From the RACE reads, TCRdb called clonotypes with MiXCR, one entry per CDR3 protein. The data hold 180,000 or so distinct CDR3 sequences, with 25% to 35% observed a single time.

The receptor's source is a woman between 25 and 40 years old with alopecia areata. Some clones in this sample may be carry-over from other donors' samples. The chain is built from TRBV29-1 and TRBJ1-6, with 7 bases aligning to TRBD1. The sequencing here drew on whole blood, taken in connection with sensitization to the hapten diphenylcyclopropenone (DPC). The CDR3 loop is CSVAVATGEALHF. In nucleotides, the CDR3 is TGCAGCGTTGCCGTCGCTACAGGGGAAGCCCTCCACTTT.